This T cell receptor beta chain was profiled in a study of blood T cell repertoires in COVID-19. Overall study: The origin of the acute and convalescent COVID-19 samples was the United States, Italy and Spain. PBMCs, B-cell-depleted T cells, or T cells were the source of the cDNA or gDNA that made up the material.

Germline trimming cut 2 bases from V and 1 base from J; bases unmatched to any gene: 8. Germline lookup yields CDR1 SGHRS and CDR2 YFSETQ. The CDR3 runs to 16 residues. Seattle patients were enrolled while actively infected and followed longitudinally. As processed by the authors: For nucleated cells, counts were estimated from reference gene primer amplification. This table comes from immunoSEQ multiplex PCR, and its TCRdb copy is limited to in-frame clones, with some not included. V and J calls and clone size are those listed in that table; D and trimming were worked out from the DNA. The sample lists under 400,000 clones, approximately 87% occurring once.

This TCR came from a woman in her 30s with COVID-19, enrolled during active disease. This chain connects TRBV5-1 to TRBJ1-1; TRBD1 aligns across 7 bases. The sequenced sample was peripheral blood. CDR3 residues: CASSFGPGGSNTEAFF. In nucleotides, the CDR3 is TGCGCCAGCAGCTTTGGGCCAGGGGGATCGAACACTGAAGCTTTCTTT. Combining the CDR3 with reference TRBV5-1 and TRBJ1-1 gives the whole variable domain KAGVTQTPRYLIKTRGQQVTLSCSPISGHRSVSWYQQTPGQGLQFLFEYFSETQRNKGNFPGRFSGRQFSNSRSEMNVSTLELGDSALYLCASSFGPGGSNTEAFFGQGTRLTVV.